This T cell receptor beta chain was sequenced for a study of T-cell memory formation after mild COVID-19. Per germline, CDR1 SGHRS and CDR2 YFSETQ. This CDR3 has 14 residues. V was cut by 7 bases and J by 0 bases, with 12 bases left in between. Libraries for TCRalpha and TCRbeta carried sample barcodes and unique molecular identifiers via 5'RACE. TCRdb independently ran MiXCR on the 5' RACE reads; one entry per CDR3 protein. Altogether about 350,000 distinct CDR3 sequences are present, roughly 13% being singletons, with the ten largest covering 22%. The clonotype comes from a man between 18 and 35 years old who had mild COVID-19 (a few samples of this study predate the infection). Cell type and time point are not known. The sample consisted of PBMCs or a T cell subset sorted from them (not recorded which). The rearrangement uses TRBV5-1 and TRBJ2-3; D perhaps matches TRBD1 (6 bases). The CDR3 bases are TGCGCCAGCTCCGGACAGACTAGCACAGATACGCAGTATTTT. As protein: CASSGQTSTDTQYF.